This TCR beta chain was documented in a study of OX40 agonist ivuxolimab in advanced cancers. Repertoires were generated with immunoSEQ multiplex PCR, while TCRdb's copy carries only in-frame clones and drops some. The sample has tens of thousands of clones, around 90% seen once; the top ten hold 4.2%. Trimming pared 3 bases from V and 0 bases from J, leaving 5 bases between. This CDR3 is built from 14 residues. Germline assignment: CDR1 LNHDA and CDR2 SQIVND (reference sequence). Baseline was the first blood sampling point, followed by cycle 4 day 1 and cycle 7 day 1. This clone has just one count. The TCR sequence derives from an adult with an advanced solid tumor such as melanoma, head and neck, liver or kidney cancer. The specimen was CD4+ or CD8+ T cells sorted from blood, collected in a trial of the OX40 agonist ivuxolimab. The gene calls are TRBV19 and TRBJ2-2; D is ambiguous. The CDR3 reads CASSMGANTGELFF. CDR3 nucleotides: TGTGCCAGTAGTATGGGTGCGAACACCGGGGAGCTGTTTTTT.